This TCR beta chain stems from a study of blood T cell repertoires in COVID-19. Individuals aged roughly 18 to 95 years were recruited from roughly 23 US areas. Here immunoSEQ multiplex PCR was the method, and the copy in TCRdb shows in-frame clones only, minus some. The table includes 200,000 to 250,000 clones, about nine tenths detected once. Material for sequencing was PBMCs or T cells enriched from blood (not recorded which). The sequence derives from a man aged 25 to 45 in a cohort exposed to, infected with or recovered from COVID-19 (not recorded which).

CDR3 coding DNA: TGCGCCAGCAGCCAAGAGGGCCCCCTAGCGGGAGTATCCTACAATGAGCAGTTCTTC. Translated, it gives CASSQEGPLAGVSYNEQFF. The V gene is TRBV4-1, the J gene TRBJ2-1, with 10 positions matching TRBD2. The CDR3 totals 19 residues. Germline assignment: CDR1 MGHRA and CDR2 YSYEKL. J was trimmed by 1 base and V by 0 bases; bases with no gene match: 9.